The text below deals with one TCR beta chain. The record originates from a study of patients and donors after allogeneic stem cell transplantation. TCRdb fed the RT-PCR reads into MiXCR, producing one record per CDR3 protein. Among about a million distinct CDR3 sequences listed, about a sixth were seen once. V lost 5 bases to trimming and J lost 4 bases; unmatched junction nucleotides: 7. Germline CDR1 reads LGHNA; CDR2 reads YSLEER. This CDR3 spans 15 amino acids. The TCR sequence derives from a human donor who was either an allogeneic HSCT recipient or a stem cell or donor lymphocyte infusion donor (not recorded which). It is not recorded whose cells these are; they may come from a transplant donor. Sequenced material: blood, either unsorted or a sorted T cell fraction (not recorded which). The chain has TRBV4-3 and TRBJ2-3; 9 bases fit TRBD1. CDR3 nucleotides: TGCGCCAGCAGCTGGGACAGGGTTGATGCAGATACGCAGTATTTT. Amino acid sequence: CASSWDRVDADTQYF.